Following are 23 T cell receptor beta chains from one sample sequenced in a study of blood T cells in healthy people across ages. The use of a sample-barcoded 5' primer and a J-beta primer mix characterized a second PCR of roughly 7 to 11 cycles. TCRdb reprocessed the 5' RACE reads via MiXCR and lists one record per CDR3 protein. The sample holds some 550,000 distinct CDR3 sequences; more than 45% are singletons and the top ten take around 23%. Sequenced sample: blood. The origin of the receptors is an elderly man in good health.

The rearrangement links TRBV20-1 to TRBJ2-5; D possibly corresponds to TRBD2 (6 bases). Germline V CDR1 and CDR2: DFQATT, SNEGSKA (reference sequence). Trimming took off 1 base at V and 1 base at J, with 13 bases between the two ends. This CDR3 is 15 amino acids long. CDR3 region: CSARGLPGVQETQYF. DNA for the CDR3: TGCAGTGCTAGAGGGCTACCGGGGGTCCAAGAGACCCAGTACTTC.

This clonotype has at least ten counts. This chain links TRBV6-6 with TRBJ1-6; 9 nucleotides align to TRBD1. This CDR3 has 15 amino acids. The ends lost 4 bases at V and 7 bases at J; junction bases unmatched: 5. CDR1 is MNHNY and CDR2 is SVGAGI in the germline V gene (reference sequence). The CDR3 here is CASSLMGQGNSPLHF. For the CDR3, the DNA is TGTGCCAGCAGTTTAATGGGACAGGGCAATTCACCCCTCCACTTT.

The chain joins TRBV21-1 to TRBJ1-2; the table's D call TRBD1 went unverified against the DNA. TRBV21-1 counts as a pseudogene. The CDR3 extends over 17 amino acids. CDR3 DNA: TGTGCCAGCAGCCCCCAGGAGAGGGGAACGCCTTTCTATGGCTACACCTTC. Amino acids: CASSPQERGTPFYGYTF.

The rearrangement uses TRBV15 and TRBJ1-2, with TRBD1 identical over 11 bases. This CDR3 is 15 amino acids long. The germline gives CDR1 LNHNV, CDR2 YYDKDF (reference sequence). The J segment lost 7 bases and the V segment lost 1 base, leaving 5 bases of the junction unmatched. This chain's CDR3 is CATSRGGQGAGGYTF. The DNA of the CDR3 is TGTGCCACCAGCAGAGGTGGACAGGGGGCCGGTGGCTACACCTTC.

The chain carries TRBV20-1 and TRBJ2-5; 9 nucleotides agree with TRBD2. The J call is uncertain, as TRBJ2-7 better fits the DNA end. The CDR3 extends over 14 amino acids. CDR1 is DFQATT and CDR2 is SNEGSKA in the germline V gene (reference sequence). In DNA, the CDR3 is TGCAGTGCTTGGAAGCGGGAGGATGCCCACGAGCAGTACTTC. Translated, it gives CSAWKREDAHEQYF.

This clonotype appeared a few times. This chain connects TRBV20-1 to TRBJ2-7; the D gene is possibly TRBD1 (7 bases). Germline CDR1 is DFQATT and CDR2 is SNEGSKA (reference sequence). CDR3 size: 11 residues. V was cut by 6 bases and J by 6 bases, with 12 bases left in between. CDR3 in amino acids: CSARGAVEQYF. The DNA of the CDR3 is TGCAGTGCCAGGGGGGCCGTCGAGCAGTACTTC.

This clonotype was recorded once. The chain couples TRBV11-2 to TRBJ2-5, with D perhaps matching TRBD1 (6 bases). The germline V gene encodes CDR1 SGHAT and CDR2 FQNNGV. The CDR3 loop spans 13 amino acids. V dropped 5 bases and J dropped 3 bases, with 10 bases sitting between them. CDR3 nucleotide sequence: TGTGCCAGCAGCCTCTGGACAGAAGAGACCCAGTACTTC. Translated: CASSLWTEETQYF.

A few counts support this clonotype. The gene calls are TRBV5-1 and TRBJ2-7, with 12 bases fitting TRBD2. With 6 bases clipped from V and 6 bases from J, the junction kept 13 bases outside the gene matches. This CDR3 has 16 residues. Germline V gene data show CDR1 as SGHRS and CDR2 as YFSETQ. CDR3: CASKTTTSGSFVEQYF. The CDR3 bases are TGCGCCAGCAAAACAACGACTAGCGGGAGTTTCGTCGAGCAGTACTTC.

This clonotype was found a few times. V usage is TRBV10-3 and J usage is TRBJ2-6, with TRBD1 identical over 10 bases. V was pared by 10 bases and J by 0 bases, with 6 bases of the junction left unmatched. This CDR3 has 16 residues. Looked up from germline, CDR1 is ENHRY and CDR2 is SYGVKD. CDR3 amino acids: CATKGTGDSGANVLTF. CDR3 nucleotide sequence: TGTGCCACCAAAGGGACAGGGGACTCTGGGGCCAACGTCCTGACTTTC.

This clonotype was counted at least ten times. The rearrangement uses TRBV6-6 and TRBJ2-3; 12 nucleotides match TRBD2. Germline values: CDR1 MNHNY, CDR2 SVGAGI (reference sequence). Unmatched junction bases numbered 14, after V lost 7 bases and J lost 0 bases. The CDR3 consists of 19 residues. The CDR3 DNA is TGTGCCAGCACCGGCCTGGAACTAGCGGGGGGAGCTAGCACAGATACGCAGTATTTT. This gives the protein CASTGLELAGGASTDTQYF.

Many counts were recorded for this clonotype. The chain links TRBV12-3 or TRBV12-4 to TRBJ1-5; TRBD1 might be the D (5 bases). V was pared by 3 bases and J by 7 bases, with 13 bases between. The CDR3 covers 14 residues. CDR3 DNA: TGTGCCAGCAGTTTTGGTAGGGACGAACAGCCCCAGCATTTT. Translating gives CASSFGRDEQPQHF.

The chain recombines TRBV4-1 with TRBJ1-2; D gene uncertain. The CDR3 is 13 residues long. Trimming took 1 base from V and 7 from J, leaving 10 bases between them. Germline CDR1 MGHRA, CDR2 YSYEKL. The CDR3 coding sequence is TGCGCCAGCAGCCAAGCTACTTGGGGTGGCTACACCTTC. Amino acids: CASSQATWGGYTF.

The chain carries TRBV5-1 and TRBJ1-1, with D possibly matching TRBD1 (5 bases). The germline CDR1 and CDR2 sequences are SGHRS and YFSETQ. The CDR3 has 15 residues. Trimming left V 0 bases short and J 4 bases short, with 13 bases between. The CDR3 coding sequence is TGCGCCAGCAGCTTGGCCCTGGGGGTGGGCACTGAAGCTTTCTTT. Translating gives CASSLALGVGTEAFF.

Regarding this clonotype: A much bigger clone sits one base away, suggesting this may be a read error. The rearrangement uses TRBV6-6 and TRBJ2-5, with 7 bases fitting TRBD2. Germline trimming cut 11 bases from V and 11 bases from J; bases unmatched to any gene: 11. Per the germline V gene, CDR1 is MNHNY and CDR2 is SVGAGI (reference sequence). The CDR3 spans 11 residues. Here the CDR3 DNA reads TGTGCCCACTCAGGGAGGGGCAAGCAGTACTTC. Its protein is CAHSGRGKQYF.

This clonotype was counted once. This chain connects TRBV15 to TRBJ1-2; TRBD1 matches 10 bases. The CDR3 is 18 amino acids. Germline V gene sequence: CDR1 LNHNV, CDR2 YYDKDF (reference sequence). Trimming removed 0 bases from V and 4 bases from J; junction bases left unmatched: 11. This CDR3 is CATSRDPLDRGSIYGYTF. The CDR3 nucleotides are TGTGCCACCAGCAGAGATCCCCTGGACAGGGGGAGCATCTATGGCTACACCTTC. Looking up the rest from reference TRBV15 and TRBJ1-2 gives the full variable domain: DAMVIQNPRYQVTQFGKPVTLSCSQTLNHNVMYWYQQKSSQAPKLLFHYYDKDFNNEADTPDNFQSRRPNTSFCFLDIRSPGLGDTAMYLCATSRDPLDRGSIYGYTFGSGTRLTVV.

The CDR3 loop reads CASGRTGTGSGQPQHF. The DNA of the CDR3 is TGTGCCAGCGGACGGACCGGGACAGGGTCGGGTCAGCCCCAGCATTTT. The V and J genes are TRBV6-6 and TRBJ1-5, with 9 nucleotides matching TRBD1. Germline V gene lookup returns CDR1 MNHNY and CDR2 SVGAGI (reference sequence). V shed 8 bases, J shed 6 bases, and the junction held 14 bases outside the gene matches. The CDR3 is made up of 16 amino acids.

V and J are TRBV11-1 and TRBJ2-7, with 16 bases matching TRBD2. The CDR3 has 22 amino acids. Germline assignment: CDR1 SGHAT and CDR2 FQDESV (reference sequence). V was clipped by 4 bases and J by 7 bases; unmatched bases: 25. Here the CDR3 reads CASSSYGTASGLAGGRGREQYF. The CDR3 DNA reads TGTGCCAGCAGCTCCTACGGGACAGCTTCGGGACTAGCGGGGGGGCGAGGGAGGGAGCAGTACTTC.

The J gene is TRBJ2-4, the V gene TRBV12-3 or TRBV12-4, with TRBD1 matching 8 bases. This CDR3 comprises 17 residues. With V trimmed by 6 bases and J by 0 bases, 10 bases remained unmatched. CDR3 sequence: CASSGTQGDLAKNIQYF. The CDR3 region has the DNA TGTGCCAGCAGCGGTACACAGGGGGACTTAGCCAAAAACATTCAGTACTTC.

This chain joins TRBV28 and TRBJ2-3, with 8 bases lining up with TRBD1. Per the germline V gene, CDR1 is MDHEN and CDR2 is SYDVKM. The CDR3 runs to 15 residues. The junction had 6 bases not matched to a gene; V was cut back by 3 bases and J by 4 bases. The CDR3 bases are TGTGCCAGCAGTTTCCGGACAGGGAACGCAGATACGCAGTATTTT. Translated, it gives CASSFRTGNADTQYF. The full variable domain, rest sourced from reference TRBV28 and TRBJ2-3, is DVKVTQSSRYLVKRTGEKVFLECVQDMDHENMFWYRQDPGLGLRLIYFSYDVKMKEKGDIPEGYSVSREKKERFSLILESASTNQTSMYLCASSFRTGNADTQYFGPGTRLTVL.

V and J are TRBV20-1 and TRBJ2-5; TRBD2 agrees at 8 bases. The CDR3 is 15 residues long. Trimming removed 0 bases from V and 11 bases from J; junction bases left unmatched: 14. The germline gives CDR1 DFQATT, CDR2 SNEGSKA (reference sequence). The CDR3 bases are TGCAGTGCTAGAGATCCGGGAGGGGGGCCTCACGGGCAGTACTTC. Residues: CSARDPGGGPHGQYF.

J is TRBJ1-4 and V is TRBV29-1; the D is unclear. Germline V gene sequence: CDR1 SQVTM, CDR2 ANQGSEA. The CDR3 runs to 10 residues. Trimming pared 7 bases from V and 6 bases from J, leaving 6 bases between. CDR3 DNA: TGCAGCGCTGTACATGAAAAACTGTTTTTT. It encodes CSAVHEKLFF.

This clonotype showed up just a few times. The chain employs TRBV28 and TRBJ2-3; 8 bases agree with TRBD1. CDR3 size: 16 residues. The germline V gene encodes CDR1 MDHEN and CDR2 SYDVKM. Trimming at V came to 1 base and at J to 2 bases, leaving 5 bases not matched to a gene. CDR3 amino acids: CASSLSGRGLTDTQYF. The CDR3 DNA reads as TGTGCCAGCAGTTTATCTGGCAGGGGGCTCACAGATACGCAGTATTTT.

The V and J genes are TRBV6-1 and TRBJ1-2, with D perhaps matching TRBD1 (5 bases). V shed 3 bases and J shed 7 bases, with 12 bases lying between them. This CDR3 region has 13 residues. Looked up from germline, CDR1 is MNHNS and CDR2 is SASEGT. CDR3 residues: CASSDRVRVGYTF. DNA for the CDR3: TGTGCCAGCAGTGACAGGGTACGAGTTGGCTACACCTTC.